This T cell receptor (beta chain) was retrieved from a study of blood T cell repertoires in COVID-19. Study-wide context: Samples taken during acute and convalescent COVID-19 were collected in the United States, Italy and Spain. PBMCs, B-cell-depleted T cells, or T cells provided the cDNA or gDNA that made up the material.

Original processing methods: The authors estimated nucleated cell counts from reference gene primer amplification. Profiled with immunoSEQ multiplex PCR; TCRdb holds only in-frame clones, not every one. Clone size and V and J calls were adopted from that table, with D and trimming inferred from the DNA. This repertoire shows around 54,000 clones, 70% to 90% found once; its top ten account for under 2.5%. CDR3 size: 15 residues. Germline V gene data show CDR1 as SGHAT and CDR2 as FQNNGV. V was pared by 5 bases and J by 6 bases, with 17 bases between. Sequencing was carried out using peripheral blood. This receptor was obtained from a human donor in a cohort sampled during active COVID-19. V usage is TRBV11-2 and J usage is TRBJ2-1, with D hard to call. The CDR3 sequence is CASSRSANTGNEQFF. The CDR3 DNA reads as TGTGCCAGCAGCCGATCAGCGAATACGGGCAATGAGCAGTTCTTC.